A selection of T cell receptor beta chains follows, all from one sample in a study of OX40 agonist ivuxolimab in advanced cancers. The repertoire was sequenced with immunoSEQ multiplex PCR; TCRdb's copy has only in-frame clones and lacks some. The data hold around 67,000 clones, with around 90% observed a single time. Source: CD4+ or CD8+ T cells sorted from blood, taken in a trial of the OX40 agonist ivuxolimab. The source of these receptors is an adult with an advanced solid tumor such as melanoma, head and neck, liver or kidney cancer. The CDR3 runs from the conserved cysteine through the conserved F or W. D genes are given only for firm matches. Clone size is shown for a subset of rows, as once, few, many or a class of expanded clone.

v_call	j_call	clone_size	d_call	cdr3_aa	cdr3_nt
TRBV30	TRBJ1-5	once	-	CAWSVPPGQPQHF	TGTGCCTGGAGTGTACCCCCGGGTCAGCCCCAGCATTTT
TRBV9	TRBJ2-5	-	-	CASSDQETQYF	TGTGCCAGCAGCGACCAAGAGACCCAGTACTTC
TRBV19	TRBJ2-5	once	TRBD1	CASSRGQGETQYF	TGTGCCAGTAGTCGCGGACAGGGGGAGACCCAGTACTTC
TRBV19	TRBJ2-3	-	TRBD1	CASSRDRESDTQYF	TGTGCCAGTAGTCGTGACAGGGAATCAGATACGCAGTATTTT
TRBV27	TRBJ2-7	-	TRBD2	CASSLVAGGPHEQYF	TGTGCCAGCAGTTTAGTAGCGGGAGGGCCCCACGAGCAGTACTTC
TRBV7-2	TRBJ2-1	-	TRBD1	CASSLGLGQFNEQFF	TGTGCCAGCAGCTTAGGTCTGGGACAGTTCAATGAGCAGTTCTTC
TRBV4-1	TRBJ2-1	-	-	CASSQGQFSYNEQFF	TGCGCCAGCAGCCAAGGACAGTTCTCCTACAATGAGCAGTTCTTC
TRBV6-5	TRBJ1-2	once	-	CASRPWTDGYTF	TGTGCCAGCCGCCCTTGGACAGATGGCTACACCTTC
TRBV19	TRBJ2-5	-	TRBD2	CASSISRLAGGETQYF	TGTGCCAGTAGTATAAGTAGACTAGCGGGGGGAGAGACCCAGTACTTC
TRBV30	TRBJ1-5	once	-	CAWSRGENQPQHF	TGTGCCTGGAGTCGAGGCGAGAATCAGCCCCAGCATTTT
TRBV7-2	TRBJ2-3	-	TRBD1	CASSRWDRSTDTQYF	TGTGCCAGCAGCCGCTGGGACAGGAGCACAGATACGCAGTATTTT
TRBV7-6	TRBJ2-3	-	TRBD2	CASSLNSGGTDTQYF	TGTGCCAGCAGCTTAAATAGCGGGGGCACAGATACGCAGTATTTT
TRBV2	TRBJ2-1	-	-	CASHIGQIQNEQFF	TGTGCCAGTCACATCGGCCAAATCCAAAATGAGCAGTTCTTC
TRBV19	TRBJ2-6	-	-	CASNWQGFSGANVLTF	TGTGCCAGTAATTGGCAGGGATTCTCTGGGGCCAACGTCCTGACTTTC
TRBV2	TRBJ2-3	-	-	CASSETDTQYF	TGTGCCAGCAGTGAAACAGATACGCAGTATTTT
TRBV25-1	TRBJ2-7	once	-	CASTRGGGSEQYF	TGTGCCAGCACCCGAGGGGGGGGCTCGGAGCAGTACTTC
TRBV19	TRBJ1-5	-	-	CASSISPGYSNQPQHF	TGTGCCAGTAGTATATCCCCAGGATATAGCAATCAGCCCCAGCATTTT
TRBV5-1	TRBJ2-3	-	TRBD1	CASSGRRTGGIASTDTQYF	TGCGCCAGCAGCGGCCGACGGACAGGGGGCATCGCTAGCACAGATACGCAGTATTTT
TRBV19	TRBJ2-2	-	-	CASSSLGHGELFF	TGTGCCAGTAGTTCTCTTGGCCATGGGGAGCTGTTTTTT
TRBV7-3	TRBJ2-3	-	TRBD2	CASSLTTSGSPQYF	TGTGCCAGCAGCTTAACGACTAGCGGGAGTCCTCAGTATTTT
TRBV7-8	TRBJ1-2	-	-	CASSSTTVANYGYTF	TGTGCCAGCAGCTCAACTACGGTAGCTAACTATGGCTACACCTTC
TRBV6-1	TRBJ2-7	-	TRBD1	CASSQRGQRYEQYF	TGTGCCAGCAGTCAAAGGGGACAGCGTTACGAGCAGTACTTC
TRBV6-6	TRBJ2-2	-	-	CASSYQRDTGELFF	TGTGCCAGCAGTTACCAGCGGGACACCGGGGAGCTGTTTTTT
TRBV6-6	TRBJ1-5	-	TRBD1	CASSRGQGFQPQHF	TGTGCCAGCAGCCGCGGACAGGGTTTTCAGCCCCAGCATTTT
TRBV11-2	TRBJ1-2	-	TRBD1	CASSPDRDYGYTF	TGTGCCAGCAGCCCAGACAGGGACTATGGCTACACCTTC
TRBV7-2	TRBJ1-5	-	-	CASSSAVPPSAQHF	TGTGCCAGCAGCTCAGCGGTTCCCCCTTCGGCCCAGCATTTT
TRBV5-4	TRBJ2-1	-	TRBD2	CASSSRGLAEANEQFF	TGTGCCAGCAGCTCCCGGGGCCTAGCGGAAGCTAATGAGCAGTTCTTC
TRBV18	TRBJ1-4	-	TRBD1	CASSPRTGGLNEKLFF	TGTGCCAGCTCACCACGGACAGGAGGACTAAATGAAAAACTGTTTTTT
TRBV21-1	TRBJ2-7	-	-	CASSKVGEGGTYEQYF	TGTGCCAGCAGCAAAGTCGGGGAAGGGGGTACCTACGAGCAGTACTTC
TRBV6-6	TRBJ2-3	-	-	CASSLRHPSTDTQYF	TGTGCCAGCAGTCTCCGACACCCTAGCACAGATACGCAGTATTTT
TRBV11-2	TRBJ2-3	-	TRBD2	CASSWGLAPYTDTQYF	TGTGCCAGCAGCTGGGGACTAGCCCCTTACACAGATACGCAGTATTTT
TRBV18	TRBJ1-4	-	TRBD1	CASSLPGQGNEKLFF	TGTGCCAGCTCACTCCCGGGACAGGGCAATGAAAAACTGTTTTTT
TRBV7-2	TRBJ2-5	-	-	CASSLVGGAETQYF	TGTGCCAGCAGCTTAGTTGGGGGGGCGGAGACCCAGTACTTC
TRBV7-2	TRBJ1-4	once	TRBD1	CASSRRDRGKEKLFF	TGTGCCAGCAGCCGGAGGGACAGGGGAAAGGAAAAACTGTTTTTT
TRBV19	TRBJ1-6	-	-	CASSIITYNSPLHF	TGTGCCAGTAGTATTATTACCTATAATTCACCCCTCCACTTT
TRBV6-5	TRBJ1-1	-	TRBD1	CASRGDREDTEAFF	TGTGCCAGCAGGGGCGACAGGGAGGATACTGAAGCTTTCTTT
TRBV5-1	TRBJ2-1	-	-	CASRVYRDTDNEQFF	TGCGCCAGCCGAGTATACCGGGACACGGACAATGAGCAGTTCTTC
TRBV5-1	TRBJ1-6	-	-	CASKGGENSPLHF	TGCGCCAGCAAAGGGGGTGAAAATTCACCCCTCCACTTT
TRBV4-3	TRBJ1-2	-	-	CASSQPGTSFYGYTF	TGCGCCAGCAGCCAACCCGGGACATCCTTCTATGGCTACACCTTC
TRBV7-8	TRBJ2-5	-	TRBD2	CASSSGLAGVRETQYF	TGTGCCAGCAGCTCAGGACTAGCGGGAGTTCGAGAGACCCAGTACTTC
TRBV6-5	TRBJ1-5	-	-	CASSYRQDKNQPQHF	TGTGCCAGCAGTTACAGACAGGACAAAAATCAGCCCCAGCATTTT
TRBV28	TRBJ1-2	-	TRBD1	CASSIRDRPNYGYTF	TGTGCCAGCAGTATCCGGGACAGACCCAACTATGGCTACACCTTC
TRBV9	TRBJ2-1	-	TRBD2	CASSGSGRSYNEQFF	TGTGCCAGCAGCGGTAGCGGGAGGTCGTACAATGAGCAGTTCTTC
TRBV6-5	TRBJ2-1	-	TRBD2	CASTSRGLEGNEQFF	TGTGCCAGCACCTCGCGTGGACTAGAAGGCAATGAGCAGTTCTTC
TRBV7-2	TRBJ2-5	-	-	CASSSSISGAGWQETQYF	TGTGCCAGCAGCTCCAGTATTTCTGGGGCGGGGTGGCAAGAGACCCAGTACTTC
TRBV6-5	TRBJ1-5	-	TRBD1	CASSYDGQGNQPQHF	TGTGCCAGCAGTTACGACGGACAGGGCAATCAGCCCCAGCATTTT
TRBV7-7	TRBJ2-3	-	-	CASSLSRASTDTQYF	TGTGCCAGCAGCTTAAGCCGCGCCAGCACAGATACGCAGTATTTT
TRBV25-1	TRBJ2-3	-	-	CASSETGTDTQYF	TGTGCCAGCAGTGAAACAGGCACAGATACGCAGTATTTT
TRBV2	TRBJ2-7	once	-	CASSEDNWMTYEQYF	TGTGCCAGCAGTGAGGACAATTGGATGACCTACGAGCAGTACTTC
TRBV9	TRBJ2-1	-	TRBD2	CASSVSGSSYNEQFF	TGTGCCAGCAGCGTCAGCGGGAGCTCCTACAATGAGCAGTTCTTC
TRBV7-6	TRBJ2-7	once	TRBD1	CASSRTGAEQYF	TGTGCCAGCAGCCGGACAGGGGCCGAGCAGTACTTC
TRBV27	TRBJ1-6	-	-	CASSSPGLDSPLHF	TGTGCCAGCAGTTCTCCAGGGTTGGATTCACCCCTCCACTTT
TRBV5-5	TRBJ1-5	few	-	CASSLRDNLTPQHF	TGTGCCAGCAGCTTGCGGGACAACCTTACGCCCCAGCATTTT
TRBV30	TRBJ1-3	-	-	CAWNTGNTIYF	TGTGCCTGGAACACTGGAAACACCATATATTTT
TRBV25-1	TRBJ1-1	-	-	CASSREVNTEAFF	TGTGCCAGCAGCAGGGAGGTGAACACTGAAGCTTTCTTT